These 22 T cell receptor beta chains came from one sample sequenced in a study of technical replicates of blood from a handful of donors. The table came from immunoSEQ multiplex PCR; TCRdb's copy has only in-frame clones and leaves some out. In the table there are about 50,000 clones, 80% to 95% of which are singletons. The sample was PBMCs. The receptor source for this set is a human donor in good health. Some clones in this sample may be carry-over from other donors' samples.

This chain joins TRBV6-5 and TRBJ1-1; 7 nucleotides align to TRBD1. V lost 6 bases to trimming and J lost 2 bases; unmatched junction nucleotides: 9. The CDR3 length is 15 residues. Germline loops: CDR1 MNHEY, CDR2 SVGAGI. CDR3 region: CASSLRDSTNTEAFF. In DNA form, the CDR3 reads TGTGCCAGCAGCCTCCGGGACAGTACAAACACTGAAGCTTTCTTT.

V usage is TRBV4-1 and J usage is TRBJ1-1, with 8 bases fitting TRBD1. There are 15 residues in the CDR3. Trimming at V came to 5 bases and at J to 6 bases, leaving 11 bases not matched to a gene. Germline V gene sequence: CDR1 MGHRA, CDR2 YSYEKL. CDR3 sequence: CASSGRTGWQAEAFF. CDR3 nucleotides: TGCGCCAGCAGCGGTAGGACAGGGTGGCAAGCTGAAGCTTTCTTT.

J is TRBJ1-2 and V is TRBV4-3; D possibly corresponds to TRBD1 (5 bases). Deletions cut 3 bases from V and 13 bases from J, with 24 bases between. This CDR3 is built from 15 residues. From germline, CDR1 is LGHNA and CDR2 YSLEER. The CDR3 DNA is TGCGCCAGCAGCCAGCAGGGTCCCTTACGACCTACTTTCACCTTC. This translates into CASSQQGPLRPTFTF.

This chain links TRBV2 with TRBJ1-2; possible D gene TRBD1, 6 bases. This CDR3 region has 13 residues. CDR1 is SNHLY, CDR2 FYNNEI, per germline. Trimming shortened V by 1 base and J by 7 bases, and 10 bases separated the two germline ends. This chain's CDR3 is CASSEDRASGYTF. The CDR3 DNA reads TGTGCCAGCAGTGAAGACAGGGCCAGTGGCTACACCTTC.

This rearrangement joins TRBV5-6 to TRBJ2-3; TRBD2 matches 13 bases. The CDR3 runs to 17 residues. The J segment lost 5 bases and the V segment lost 3 bases, leaving 9 bases of the junction unmatched. Germline V gives CDR1 SGHDT, CDR2 YYEEEE. The CDR3 DNA is TGTGCCAGCAGCTCCTTAACTAGCGGGGGGGTTTTAGATACGCAGTATTTT. Amino acids: CASSSLTSGGVLDTQYF.

V and J are TRBV7-9 and TRBJ2-1, with 9 bases lining up with TRBD1. J lost 8 bases, V lost 5 bases, and 7 bases had no gene match. This CDR3 has 14 residues. Germline assignment: CDR1 SEHNR and CDR2 FQNEAQ (reference sequence). The CDR3: CASSGRDRVDEQFF. The CDR3 bases are TGTGCCAGCAGCGGCCGGGACAGGGTCGATGAGCAGTTCTTC.

The genes are TRBV27 and TRBJ2-2; D is uncertain. V was shortened by 8 bases and J by 2 bases, with 9 bases between the two germline ends. CDR3 size: 13 residues. Looked up from germline, CDR1 is MNHEY and CDR2 is SMNVEV (reference sequence). The CDR3 protein is CASLSTNTGELFF. The DNA of the CDR3 is TGTGCCAGCCTCTCTACCAACACCGGGGAGCTGTTTTTT.

The chain links TRBV7-6 to TRBJ2-2; 11 bases match TRBD2. The length of the CDR3 is 16 residues. The germline gives CDR1 SGHVS, CDR2 FNYEAQ. The trim removed 2 bases at V and 1 base at J, leaving 0 bases unmatched. In DNA, the CDR3 is TGTGCCAGCAGCTTACTAGCGGGAGGGAACACCGGGGAGCTGTTTTTT. Its protein is CASSLLAGGNTGELFF.

This clone was observed a handful of times. CDR3 coding DNA: TGCGCCAGCAGCCAAGAAGACTCGAACTCCTACGAGCAGTACTTC. Translated, it gives CASSQEDSNSYEQYF. The chain joins TRBV4-3 to TRBJ2-7; D is ambiguous. Germline V gene sequence: CDR1 LGHNA, CDR2 YSLEER. Trimming removed 0 bases from V and 0 bases from J, with 9 bases in between. The CDR3 covers 15 residues.

V usage is TRBV5-1 and J usage is TRBJ1-4, with TRBD1 matching 7 bases. Trimming cost V 0 bases and J 0 bases; bases outside gene matches: 2. Germline V gene data show CDR1 as SGHRS and CDR2 as YFSETQ. The CDR3 totals 16 residues. The CDR3 nucleotides read TGCGCCAGCAGCTTGGGGGACAGTGCAACTAATGAAAAACTGTTTTTT. Encoded protein: CASSLGDSATNEKLFF.

The chain recombines TRBV5-1 with TRBJ2-7; TRBD2 matches 7 bases. Trimming at V came to 3 bases and at J to 6 bases, leaving 3 bases not matched to a gene. Germline V gene data show CDR1 as SGHRS and CDR2 as YFSETQ. There are 12 residues in the CDR3. CDR3 sequence reads: CASSWGEGEQYF. CDR3 DNA sequence: TGCGCCAGCAGCTGGGGGGAGGGCGAGCAGTACTTC.

Here the CDR3 DNA reads TGCAGCGTTGAAATAATGGCAGGGTACTATGGCTACACCTTC. Translated: CSVEIMAGYYGYTF. The V gene is TRBV29-1, the J gene TRBJ1-2; D might be TRBD1 (5 bases). Germline loops: CDR1 SQVTM, CDR2 ANQGSEA. The CDR3 consists of 14 residues. The V end lost 2 bases, the J end lost 3 bases, and 13 bases lay between the germline ends.

V gene TRBV5-6 combines with J gene TRBJ1-2, with D possibly being TRBD1 (6 bases). This CDR3 is 15 amino acids long. The germline V and J ends were trimmed by 4 bases and 4 bases, with 17 bases remaining between them. Germline CDR1 SGHDT, CDR2 YYEEEE. CDR3 sequence: CASSTAGARSYGYTF. The CDR3 DNA is TGTGCCAGCAGCACGGCGGGGGCAAGAAGCTATGGCTACACCTTC.

The J gene is TRBJ2-3, the V gene TRBV6-4; 12 bases are a match to TRBD2. Germline lookup yields CDR1 MRHNA and CDR2 SNTAGT. The CDR3 contains 16 residues. The V segment lost 0 bases and the J segment 7 bases; nucleotides outside the gene matches: 5. CDR3 bases: TGTGCCAGCAGTGACTCGGAGACTAGCGGGAGAAATACGCAGTATTTT. Its protein product is CASSDSETSGRNTQYF.

The genes are TRBV9 and TRBJ2-7; 9 nucleotides line up with TRBD1. The V segment lost 0 bases and the J segment 6 bases; nucleotides outside the gene matches: 4. This CDR3 has 14 residues. Germline loops: CDR1 SGDLS, CDR2 YYNGEE. CDR3 amino acids: CASSVDYRGREQYF. The CDR3, as DNA: TGTGCCAGCAGCGTAGACTACAGGGGGCGCGAGCAGTACTTC.

This chain uses TRBV7-6 with TRBJ1-2; 10 bases are a match to TRBD1. The CDR3 consists of 14 residues. From germline, CDR1 is SGHVS and CDR2 FNYEAQ. Germline trimming cut 1 base from V and 8 bases from J; bases unmatched to any gene: 4. CDR3 residues: CASSLGQGAQGYTF. DNA for the CDR3: TGTGCCAGCAGCTTAGGACAGGGGGCGCAGGGCTACACCTTC.

The V call is TRBV2, the J call TRBJ2-7; D is ambiguous. Trimming shortened V by 1 base and J by 4 bases, and 8 bases separated the two germline ends. The germline CDR1 and CDR2 sequences are SNHLY and FYNNEI. The CDR3 has 13 residues. The CDR3 DNA is TGTGCCAGCAGTGAAGGCCCGCGGTACGAGCAGTACTTC. Amino acid sequence: CASSEGPRYEQYF.

The rearrangement uses TRBV5-4 and TRBJ2-2, with TRBD2 identical over 9 bases. This CDR3 is 16 amino acids long. Germline V gives CDR1 SGHNT, CDR2 YYREEE (reference sequence). The J segment lost 6 bases and the V segment lost 5 bases, leaving 11 bases of the junction unmatched. The CDR3 nucleotides are TGTGCCAGCAGATCGAATAGCGGGAGTAACGCCGGGGAGCTGTTTTTT. This sequence encodes CASRSNSGSNAGELFF.

The rearrangement joins TRBV13 to TRBJ2-7; D not certain. This CDR3 is 11 amino acids long. Trimming cost V 6 bases and J 3 bases, with 6 bases left between them. Germline-derived CDR1 and CDR2 are PRHDT and FYEKMQ (reference sequence). For the CDR3, the DNA is TGTGCCAGCAGTTTTAACTACGAGCAGTACTTC. Its translation is CASSFNYEQYF. Together with reference TRBV13 and TRBJ2-7, the CDR3 gives the full variable domain: AAGVIQSPRHLIKEKRETATLKCYPIPRHDTVYWYQQGPGQDPQFLISFYEKMQSDKGSIPDRFSAQQFSDYHSELNMSSLELGDSALYFCASSFNYEQYFGPGTRLTVT.

The V and J genes are TRBV4-2 and TRBJ2-2, with 9 bases fitting TRBD2. J lost 2 bases, V lost 1 base, and 5 bases had no gene match. Germline CDR1 is LGHNA and CDR2 is YNFKEQ. CDR3 length equals 17 residues. CDR3 DNA sequence: TGTGCCAGCAGCCAAGGCAAAGCGGGGGGTAACACCGGGGAGCTGTTTTTT. This translates into CASSQGKAGGNTGELFF.

The chain is built from TRBV9 and TRBJ2-7; 10 nucleotides line up with TRBD2. Germline V gene lookup returns CDR1 SGDLS and CDR2 YYNGEE. The V segment lost 0 bases and the J segment 5 bases; nucleotides outside the gene matches: 2. This CDR3 has 14 residues. The CDR3 sequence: CASSVELAGDEQYF. For the CDR3, the DNA is TGTGCCAGCAGCGTAGAGCTAGCGGGAGACGAGCAGTACTTC. The variable domain in full, completed from reference TRBV9 and TRBJ2-7, reads DSGVTQTPKHLITATGQRVTLRCSPRSGDLSVYWYQQSLDQGLQFLIQYYNGEERAKGNILERFSAQQFPDLHSELNLSSLELGDSALYFCASSVELAGDEQYFGPGTRLTVT.

This sequence joins TRBV2 and TRBJ1-2; no firm D call. This CDR3 is built from 13 residues. V was shortened by 2 bases and J by 8 bases, with 12 bases between the two germline ends. Looked up from germline, CDR1 is SNHLY and CDR2 is FYNNEI. CDR3 sequence: CASSESRRRGYTF. The CDR3 DNA sequence: TGTGCCAGCAGTGAAAGCAGAAGGAGAGGCTACACCTTC.